The sequence of this T cell receptor (beta chain) was determined in a study of CD8+CD57+ T cells in acquired aplastic anemia. The patients chosen for sequencing had shown expansion of CD8+CD57+ cells (detected by flow cytometry). Investigators profiled TCR beta VDJ and CDR3 from genomic DNA template. One entry per CDR3 protein results from TCRdb running MiXCR on the reads. The sample lists 300,000 or so distinct CDR3 sequences; roughly 53% were seen once. With 1 base removed from V and 6 bases from J, the gap between germline ends came to 10 bases. The CDR3 runs to 13 residues. Germline loops: CDR1 SGHRS, CDR2 YFSETQ.

The source is a human donor with aplastic anemia. Sample: sorted CD4+, CD8+, or CD8+CD57+ T cells (not recorded which) from PBMCs. The V call is TRBV5-1, the J call TRBJ1-2, with D tentatively TRBD1 (5 bases). The DNA for the CDR3 is TGCGCCAGCAGCTTGACAGGAGGGCATGGCTACACCTTC. Its protein is CASSLTGGHGYTF.